The sample holds one count of the clone carrying this T cell receptor (beta chain). Repertoires were generated with immunoSEQ multiplex PCR, while TCRdb's copy carries only in-frame clones and drops some. The sample consists of about 1,600 clones, 60% to 80% of them appearing once. The data originate from a study of PD-1 blockade in classical Hodgkin lymphoma. The germline V gene encodes CDR1 MGHRA and CDR2 YSYEKL. The V gene lost 1 base and the J gene lost 4 bases, with 13 bases spanning the gap. The CDR3 sequence is 15 residues long. All the patients suffered relapse after autologous stem cell transplantation, and brentuximab vedotin exposure differed. The investigators isolated CD8+ T cells from thawed PBMCs using magnetic negative selection.

This receptor was identified in a human donor with classical Hodgkin lymphoma. The V gene is TRBV4-1, the J gene TRBJ1-2; D remains unclear. The sequencing used CD8+ T cells from blood, collected at baseline. Here the CDR3 reads CASSQAFTFVYGYTF. As DNA, the CDR3 is TGCGCCAGCAGCCAAGCCTTTACCTTTGTCTATGGCTACACCTTC.